This is a list of T cell receptor beta chains from one sample in a study of OX40 agonist ivuxolimab in advanced cancers. The method was immunoSEQ multiplex PCR; TCRdb's version includes in-frame clones alone and lacks a portion of them. Among 60,000 to 65,000 clones listed, less than 95% were seen once. The starting material was CD4+ or CD8+ T cells sorted from blood, obtained in a trial of the OX40 agonist ivuxolimab. These receptor sequences come from an adult with an advanced solid tumor such as melanoma, head and neck, liver or kidney cancer. The CDR3 runs from the conserved cysteine through the conserved F or W. D genes are given only for firm matches. Part of the rows lack a size; the others show once, few, many or a class for expanded clones.

>-|-|TRBJ1-4|TRBV5-8
CASSAMGPNEKLFF
TGTGCCAGCAGCGCGATGGGACCTAATGAAAAACTGTTTTTT
>-|-|TRBJ2-7|TRBV11-3
CASSLRALYEQYF
TGTGCCAGCAGCTTAAGGGCACTCTACGAGCAGTACTTC
>-|-|TRBJ2-7|TRBV10-2
CASSERGSSYEQYF
TGCGCCAGCAGTGAGCGAGGGAGCTCCTACGAGCAGTACTTC
>-|-|TRBJ2-3|TRBV7-2
CASRPPGLSTDTQYF
TGTGCCAGCAGACCGCCGGGACTTTCCACAGATACGCAGTATTTT
>-|-|TRBJ1-2|TRBV18
CASSPGTPERGYTF
TGTGCCAGCTCACCCGGGACTCCCGAGCGGGGCTACACCTTC
>once|-|TRBJ1-4|TRBV5-1
CASSLAAPYAEKLFF
TGCGCCAGCAGCTTGGCTGCGCCATACGCAGAAAAACTGTTTTTT
>-|-|TRBJ1-5|TRBV10-3
CAISLDRGQPQHF
TGTGCCATCAGTTTGGACAGAGGTCAGCCCCAGCATTTT
>-|-|TRBJ2-2|TRBV10-1
CASSDPVDTGELFF
TGCGCCAGCAGTGACCCTGTGGACACCGGGGAGCTGTTTTTT
>-|TRBD1|TRBJ1-5|TRBV6-1
CASSELTGSYQPQHF
TGTGCCAGCAGTGAACTGACAGGGAGTTATCAGCCCCAGCATTTT
>-|-|TRBJ2-5|TRBV19
CATKGRQGQETQYF
TGTGCCACTAAGGGAAGGCAGGGACAAGAGACCCAGTACTTC
>-|-|TRBJ2-3|TRBV5-1
CASSLGPYTDTQYF
TGCGCCAGCAGCTTGGGGCCCTACACAGATACGCAGTATTTT
>-|TRBD2|TRBJ2-7|TRBV5-1
CASSFRTSGRADEQYF
TGCGCCAGCAGCTTTCGGACTAGCGGGAGAGCCGACGAGCAGTACTTC
>-|TRBD2|TRBJ2-7|TRBV6-5
CASSYLASGRGYEQYF
TGTGCCAGCAGTTACCTCGCTAGCGGGAGAGGTTACGAGCAGTACTTC
>-|-|TRBJ1-3|TRBV14
CASSQGTSSGNTIYF
TGTGCCAGCAGCCAAGGGACTAGCTCTGGAAACACCATATATTTT
>few|-|TRBJ2-1|TRBV10-2
CASSELGTLAPFF
TGCGCCAGCAGTGAATTAGGGACCCTAGCCCCGTTCTTC
>once|TRBD2|TRBJ2-3|TRBV5-1
CASSLAGAGVIDTQYF
TGCGCCAGCAGCTTGGCCGGGGCGGGAGTTATAGATACGCAGTATTTT
>-|-|TRBJ2-1|TRBV21-1
CASSKVGGSTDNEQFF
TGTGCCAGCAGCAAAGTAGGAGGGAGTACAGACAATGAGCAGTTCTTC
>-|-|TRBJ2-7|TRBV19
CASSGNNVGEQYF
TGTGCCAGTAGTGGGAACAACGTCGGCGAGCAGTACTTC
>-|-|TRBJ2-7|TRBV7-9
CASSFDGSFVEQYF
TGTGCCAGCAGCTTCGACGGGAGTTTTGTCGAGCAGTACTTC
>-|-|TRBJ2-3|TRBV25-1
CASSGGQGGAAGPQYF
TGTGCCAGCAGTGGAGGACAGGGAGGCGCAGCGGGGCCGCAGTATTTT
>-|-|TRBJ1-1|TRBV19
CASSIRQGRATEAFF
TGTGCCAGTAGTATAAGGCAGGGCCGGGCCACTGAAGCTTTCTTT
>-|-|TRBJ1-1|TRBV20-1
CSARPASLAFF
TGCAGTGCTAGACCAGCTTCCCTAGCTTTCTTT
>once|TRBD1|TRBJ1-5|TRBV19
CASSISRGNQPQHF
TGTGCCAGTAGTATATCCAGGGGGAATCAGCCCCAGCATTTT
>-|TRBD1|TRBJ2-5|TRBV6-5
CASSAGQGAWETQYF
TGTGCCAGCAGCGCCGGACAGGGGGCTTGGGAGACCCAGTACTTC
>-|-|TRBJ1-2|TRBV9
CASSDDRSRYGYTF
TGTGCCAGCAGTGACGACAGGTCTCGCTATGGCTACACCTTC
>-|-|TRBJ2-7|TRBV6-1
CASSEFGGAVYEQYF
TGTGCCAGCAGTGAATTCGGGGGAGCGGTCTACGAGCAGTACTTC
>-|-|TRBJ1-1|TRBV2
CASSVQQNTEAFF
TGTGCCAGCAGTGTTCAGCAGAACACTGAAGCTTTCTTT
>-|-|TRBJ1-5|TRBV27
CASRRTNFSNQPQHF
TGTGCCAGCCGACGGACAAACTTTAGCAATCAGCCCCAGCATTTT
>-|-|TRBJ1-4|TRBV6-6
CASIGGLGATNEKLFF
TGTGCCAGCATCGGGGGGCTTGGTGCAACTAATGAAAAACTGTTTTTT
>-|-|TRBJ1-1|TRBV18
CASSPREPGGNTEAFF
TGTGCCAGCTCGCCTCGGGAACCCGGCGGGAACACTGAAGCTTTCTTT
>few|-|TRBJ2-1|TRBV4-1
CASSQVRLVVGDEQFF
TGCGCCAGCAGCCAAGTTCGGCTAGTTGTGGGTGATGAGCAGTTCTTC
>-|TRBD1|TRBJ2-7|TRBV5-5
CASSLLPGQGVDEQYF
TGTGCCAGCAGCTTGCTACCGGGACAGGGGGTAGACGAGCAGTACTTC